This is a list of T cell receptor beta chains from one sample in a study of T cell responses to AZD1222 COVID-19 vaccine. Measured with immunoSEQ multiplex PCR; TCRdb has only the in-frame clones, and not every one. Among 95,000 to 110,000 clones, 87% were seen once, and the ten largest hold 4% to 5.5%. The sequences come from peripheral blood, collected on day 0 of AZD1222 vaccination. These receptors originate from an adult in good health. CDR3s include the opening cysteine and the closing phenylalanine or tryptophan. D genes are given only for firm matches. Size is omitted from some rows. Given values are once, few, many or a class for expanded clones.

j_gene: TRBJ2-5; d_gene: -; abundance: -; v_gene: TRBV7-9; len: 14; CDR3aa: CASSFTGTQETQYF; CDR3nt: TGTGCCAGCAGCTTCACCGGGACCCAAGAGACCCAGTACTTC
j_gene: TRBJ1-5; d_gene: TRBD1; abundance: -; v_gene: TRBV7-2; len: 14; CDR3aa: CASSKQGTDQPQHF; CDR3nt: TGTGCCAGCAGCAAACAGGGGACAGATCAGCCCCAGCATTTT
j_gene: TRBJ1-2; d_gene: TRBD1; abundance: -; v_gene: TRBV25-1; len: 16; CDR3aa: CASSSQQGAINYGYTF; CDR3nt: TGTGCCAGCAGTTCGCAACAGGGGGCTATTAACTATGGCTACACCTTC
j_gene: TRBJ1-4; d_gene: TRBD1; abundance: -; v_gene: TRBV3-1/TRBV3-2; len: 18; CDR3aa: CASSQELTGGLTNEKLFF; CDR3nt: TGTGCCAGCAGCCAAGAGTTGACAGGGGGCCTAACTAATGAAAAACTGTTTTTT
j_gene: TRBJ2-1; d_gene: -; abundance: once; v_gene: TRBV15; len: 13; CDR3aa: CATSGGKYNEQFF; CDR3nt: TGTGCCACCAGCGGAGGGAAGTACAATGAGCAGTTCTTC
j_gene: TRBJ2-3; d_gene: -; abundance: -; v_gene: TRBV19; len: 13; CDR3aa: CASKEHLTDTQYF; CDR3nt: TGTGCCAGTAAGGAACATCTGACAGATACGCAGTATTTT
j_gene: TRBJ2-7; d_gene: TRBD2; abundance: -; v_gene: TRBV28; len: 14; CDR3aa: CASSLAGGPGEQYF; CDR3nt: TGTGCCAGCAGTCTAGCGGGGGGGCCGGGTGAGCAGTACTTC
j_gene: TRBJ1-2; d_gene: -; abundance: -; v_gene: TRBV3-1/TRBV3-2; len: 14; CDR3aa: CASSQTVRNRGYTF; CDR3nt: TGTGCCAGCAGCCAAACCGTCAGAAACAGGGGCTACACCTTC
j_gene: TRBJ2-2; d_gene: TRBD2; abundance: -; v_gene: TRBV27; len: 16; CDR3aa: CASSPQTSGWAGELFF; CDR3nt: TGTGCCAGCAGTCCCCAGACTAGCGGGTGGGCCGGGGAGCTGTTTTTT
j_gene: TRBJ1-2; d_gene: TRBD1; abundance: -; v_gene: TRBV6-2/TRBV6-3; len: 17; CDR3aa: CASSYGQTPGTAYGYTF; CDR3nt: TGTGCCAGCAGTTACGGACAGACCCCCGGGACAGCCTATGGCTACACCTTC
j_gene: TRBJ1-3; d_gene: -; abundance: few; v_gene: TRBV12-3/TRBV12-4; len: 13; CDR3aa: CASRENIGNTIYF; CDR3nt: TGTGCCAGCAGAGAAAACATCGGAAACACCATATATTTT
j_gene: TRBJ1-1; d_gene: -; abundance: -; v_gene: TRBV28; len: 13; CDR3aa: CASSLVSVTKAFF; CDR3nt: TGTGCCAGCTCCCTCGTATCTGTGACAAAAGCTTTCTTT
j_gene: TRBJ1-2; d_gene: TRBD1; abundance: -; v_gene: TRBV7-9; len: 17; CDR3aa: CASSNYQGAETNYGYTF; CDR3nt: TGTGCCAGCAGCAATTACCAGGGGGCAGAAACCAACTATGGCTACACCTTC
j_gene: TRBJ2-1; d_gene: -; abundance: -; v_gene: TRBV3-1/TRBV3-2; len: 22; CDR3aa: CASSALSRGRGPTEGTYNEQFF; CDR3nt: TGTGCCAGCAGCGCGCTTTCCCGAGGGCGGGGGCCTACAGAGGGAACTTACAATGAGCAGTTCTTC
j_gene: TRBJ1-1; d_gene: TRBD1; abundance: -; v_gene: TRBV7-9; len: 14; CDR3aa: CASSSQRGPTEAFF; CDR3nt: TGTGCCAGCAGCTCCCAGAGGGGGCCCACTGAAGCTTTCTTT
j_gene: TRBJ1-5; d_gene: -; abundance: -; v_gene: TRBV4-3; len: 14; CDR3aa: CASSQDSRNRPQHF; CDR3nt: TGCGCCAGCAGCCAAGACAGCCGTAATCGGCCCCAGCATTTT
j_gene: TRBJ1-1; d_gene: TRBD1; abundance: -; v_gene: TRBV25-1; len: 14; CDR3aa: CASSVQQGAGKAFF; CDR3nt: TGTGCCAGCAGTGTTCAACAGGGGGCGGGAAAAGCTTTCTTT
j_gene: TRBJ2-1; d_gene: TRBD1; abundance: -; v_gene: TRBV9; len: 15; CDR3aa: CASSVGQGSYNEQFF; CDR3nt: TGTGCCAGCAGCGTAGGACAGGGTTCCTACAATGAGCAGTTCTTC
j_gene: TRBJ1-5; d_gene: -; abundance: -; v_gene: TRBV4-2; len: 15; CDR3aa: CASSQVAGPGKPQHF; CDR3nt: TGTGCCAGCAGCCAAGTGGCCGGTCCCGGGAAGCCCCAGCATTTT
j_gene: TRBJ1-4; d_gene: TRBD1; abundance: -; v_gene: TRBV6-2/TRBV6-3; len: 15; CDR3aa: CASSYATGDFEKLFF; CDR3nt: TGTGCCAGCAGTTACGCCACAGGGGACTTTGAAAAACTGTTTTTT
j_gene: TRBJ1-1; d_gene: -; abundance: once; v_gene: TRBV5-4; len: 13; CDR3aa: CASSLEGRTEAFF; CDR3nt: TGTGCCAGCAGCTTGGAGGGGAGAACTGAAGCTTTCTTT
j_gene: TRBJ2-7; d_gene: -; abundance: -; v_gene: TRBV7-2; len: 12; CDR3aa: CASSPQGLEQYF; CDR3nt: TGTGCCAGCAGCCCACAGGGTCTCGAGCAGTACTTC
j_gene: TRBJ2-5; d_gene: -; abundance: -; v_gene: TRBV3-1/TRBV3-2; len: 13; CDR3aa: CASSQGGMETQYF; CDR3nt: TGTGCCAGCAGCCAGGGTGGCATGGAGACCCAGTACTTC
j_gene: TRBJ1-2; d_gene: -; abundance: -; v_gene: TRBV7-9; len: 13; CDR3aa: CASSPPGVVGYTF; CDR3nt: TGTGCCAGCAGCCCGCCAGGGGTTGTAGGCTACACCTTC
j_gene: TRBJ2-1; d_gene: -; abundance: -; v_gene: TRBV4-1; len: 17; CDR3aa: CASSPLQIAVTYNEQFF; CDR3nt: TGCGCCAGCAGCCCCCTACAAATAGCGGTTACCTACAATGAGCAGTTCTTC
j_gene: TRBJ2-3; d_gene: TRBD2; abundance: -; v_gene: TRBV2; len: 18; CDR3aa: CASSVRTSGVGSTDTQYF; CDR3nt: TGTGCCAGCAGTGTTCGGACTAGCGGGGTGGGTTCCACAGATACGCAGTATTTT
j_gene: TRBJ1-4; d_gene: -; abundance: -; v_gene: TRBV6-6; len: 13; CDR3aa: CAVRDTANEKLFF; CDR3nt: TGTGCCGTCCGGGACACCGCTAATGAAAAACTGTTTTTT
j_gene: TRBJ2-3; d_gene: TRBD2; abundance: once; v_gene: TRBV7-9; len: 13; CDR3aa: CATDSGSTDTQYF; CDR3nt: TGTGCCACCGATAGCGGGAGTACAGATACGCAGTATTTT
j_gene: TRBJ2-3; d_gene: -; abundance: -; v_gene: TRBV10-1; len: 15; CDR3aa: CASSVSRARGNTQYF; CDR3nt: TGCGCCAGCAGTGTAAGTCGGGCCCGGGGGAATACGCAGTATTTT
j_gene: TRBJ1-2; d_gene: -; abundance: -; v_gene: TRBV5-4; len: 15; CDR3aa: CASSGGKVQTHGYTF; CDR3nt: TGTGCCAGCAGCGGCGGGAAGGTTCAGACTCATGGCTACACCTTC
j_gene: TRBJ2-2; d_gene: -; abundance: -; v_gene: TRBV4-2; len: 14; CDR3aa: CASSQGGVGGELFF; CDR3nt: TGTGCCAGCAGCCAAGGGGGGGTCGGCGGGGAGCTGTTTTTT
j_gene: TRBJ1-2; d_gene: -; abundance: -; v_gene: TRBV15; len: 14; CDR3aa: CATSSPHDSYGYTF; CDR3nt: TGTGCCACCAGCTCCCCCCACGACAGCTATGGCTACACCTTC
j_gene: TRBJ2-5; d_gene: TRBD2; abundance: once; v_gene: TRBV28; len: 17; CDR3aa: CASLNRGTSGVQETQYF; CDR3nt: TGTGCCAGCCTTAACCGCGGGACTAGCGGGGTCCAAGAGACCCAGTACTTC
j_gene: TRBJ2-5; d_gene: TRBD2; abundance: -; v_gene: TRBV6-6; len: 15; CDR3aa: CASSYSGGIQETQYF; CDR3nt: TGTGCCAGCAGTTACTCCGGGGGGATCCAAGAGACCCAGTACTTC
j_gene: TRBJ2-1; d_gene: -; abundance: -; v_gene: TRBV18; len: 15; CDR3aa: CASSPQEHSYNEQFF; CDR3nt: TGTGCCAGCTCACCACAGGAACACTCCTACAATGAGCAGTTCTTC
j_gene: TRBJ2-7; d_gene: TRBD2; abundance: -; v_gene: TRBV6-5; len: 15; CDR3aa: CASSRTSLGDDEQYF; CDR3nt: TGTGCCAGCAGTCGGACTAGCCTGGGGGACGACGAGCAGTACTTC
j_gene: TRBJ1-3; d_gene: TRBD1; abundance: -; v_gene: TRBV28; len: 14; CDR3aa: CASSPWTGENTIYF; CDR3nt: TGTGCCAGCAGCCCCTGGACAGGGGAAAACACCATATATTTT